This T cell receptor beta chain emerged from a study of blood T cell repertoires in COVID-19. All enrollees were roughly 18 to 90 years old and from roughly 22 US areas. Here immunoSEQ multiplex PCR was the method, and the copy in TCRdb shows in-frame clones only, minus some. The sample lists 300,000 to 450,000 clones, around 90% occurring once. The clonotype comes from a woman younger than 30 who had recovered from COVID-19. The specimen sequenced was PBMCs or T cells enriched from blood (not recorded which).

In DNA, the CDR3 is TGTGCCAGCAGTGAAACCGGGACTAGGTCGGGAGAGACCCAGTACTTC. This gives the protein CASSETGTRSGETQYF. This chain connects TRBV2 to TRBJ2-5; 8 bases match TRBD2. Germline V CDR1 and CDR2: SNHLY, FYNNEI. With V trimmed by 2 bases and J by 4 bases, 9 bases remained unmatched. This CDR3 has 16 residues.